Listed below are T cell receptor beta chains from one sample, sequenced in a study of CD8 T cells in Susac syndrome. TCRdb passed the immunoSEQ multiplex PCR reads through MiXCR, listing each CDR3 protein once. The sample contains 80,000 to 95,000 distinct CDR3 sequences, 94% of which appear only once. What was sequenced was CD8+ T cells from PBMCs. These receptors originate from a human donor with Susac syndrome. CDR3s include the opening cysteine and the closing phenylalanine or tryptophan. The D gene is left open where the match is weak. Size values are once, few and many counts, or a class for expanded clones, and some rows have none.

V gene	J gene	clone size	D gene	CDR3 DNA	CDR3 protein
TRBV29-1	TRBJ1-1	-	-	TGCAGCGTTGGTCAGGGAGGAAGCACTGAAGCTTTCTTT	CSVGQGGSTEAFF
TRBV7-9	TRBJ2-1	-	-	TGTGCCAGCAGCTCAACCTCGCCCCCCCGCGTAGAGCAGTTCTTC	CASSSTSPPRVEQFF
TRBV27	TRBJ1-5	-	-	TGTGCCAGCAGGCTAAATCAGGGCAATCAGCCCCAGCATTTT	CASRLNQGNQPQHF
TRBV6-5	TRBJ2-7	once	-	TGTGCCAGCAGTCCCGGGACCGGGATAAGAGAGCAGTACTTC	CASSPGTGIREQYF
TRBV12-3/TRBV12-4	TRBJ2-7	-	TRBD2	TGTGCCAGCAGCCGGACTAGCGGGGGACTGAGCTCCTACGAGCAGTACTTC	CASSRTSGGLSSYEQYF
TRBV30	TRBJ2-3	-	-	TGTGCCTGGAGTCAGGGGAGGGATACGCAGTATTTT	CAWSQGRDTQYF
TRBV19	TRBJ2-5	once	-	TGTGCCAGTAGTACGGACTATTGGGAGACCCAGTACTTC	CASSTDYWETQYF
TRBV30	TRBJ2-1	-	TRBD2	TGTGCCTGCGGACTAGCGGGAGGCAGTGAGCAGTTCTTC	CACGLAGGSEQFF
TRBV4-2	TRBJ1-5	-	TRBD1	TGTGCCAGCAGCTCCGGGACAGCTTATAGCAATCAGCCCCAGCATTTT	CASSSGTAYSNQPQHF
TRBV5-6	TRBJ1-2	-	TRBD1	TGTGCCAGCAGCTCCCGGACAGGCGGCGGCTACACCTTC	CASSSRTGGGYTF
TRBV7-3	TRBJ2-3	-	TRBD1	TGTGCCAGCAAAACAGGGGCAGGGAAGGAGGCGGATACGCAGTATTTT	CASKTGAGKEADTQYF
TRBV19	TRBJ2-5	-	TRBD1	TGTGCCAGTAGTCCCGGGGACAGCAAAGAGACCCAGTACTTC	CASSPGDSKETQYF
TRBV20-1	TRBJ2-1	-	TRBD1	TGCAGTGCTAGAGAGGCAGGGGGCCTCTCCTACAATGAGCAGTTCTTC	CSAREAGGLSYNEQFF
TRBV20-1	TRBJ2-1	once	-	TGCAGTGGTAAACAGGCTTCCTACAATGAGCAGTTCTTC	CSGKQASYNEQFF
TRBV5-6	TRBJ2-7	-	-	TGTGCCAGCAGCTCAGGCCGCTACGAGCAGTACTTC	CASSSGRYEQYF
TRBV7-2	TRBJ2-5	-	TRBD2	TGTGCCAGCAGCGACCACGAGAGCGGGGGTAGCGAGACCCAGTACTTC	CASSDHESGGSETQYF
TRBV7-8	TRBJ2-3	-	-	TGTGCCAGCAGCTTACCCTTCACAGATACGCAGTATTTT	CASSLPFTDTQYF
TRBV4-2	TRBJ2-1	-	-	TGTGCCAGCAGCCAAGATCAGGGTGGGGGCAATGAGCAGTTCTTC	CASSQDQGGGNEQFF
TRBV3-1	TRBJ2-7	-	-	TGTGCCAGCAGCCAACTGGGTAAACCCTACGAGCAGTACTTC	CASSQLGKPYEQYF
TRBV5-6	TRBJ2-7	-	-	TGTGCCAGCAGCTTCTCACAGGGCCCCTCCTACGAGCAGTACTTC	CASSFSQGPSYEQYF
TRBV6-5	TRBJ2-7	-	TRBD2	TGTGCCAGCAGTAAGCGGGAGACCTACGAGCAGTACTTC	CASSKRETYEQYF
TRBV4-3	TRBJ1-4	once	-	TGCGCCAGCAGCCAAGATTATTTAGGGCGCAATGAAAAACTGTTTTTT	CASSQDYLGRNEKLFF
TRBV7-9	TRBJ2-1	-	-	TGTGCCAGCAGCTTAGAGCGGACTGAGCAGTTCTTC	CASSLERTEQFF
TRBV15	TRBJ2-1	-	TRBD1	TGTGCCACCAGCAGCACAACCGAGGGACAGCGAATCTACAATGAGCAGTTCTTC	CATSSTTEGQRIYNEQFF
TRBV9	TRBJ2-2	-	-	TGTGCCAGCAGTGATACAGGGTACGGGGAGCTGTTTTTT	CASSDTGYGELFF
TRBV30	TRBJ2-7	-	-	TGTGCCTGGAGTGTATCTGGGGAGTCCTACGAGCAGTACTTC	CAWSVSGESYEQYF
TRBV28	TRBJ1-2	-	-	TGTGCCAGCAGTTTCACAGATGGCTACACCTTC	CASSFTDGYTF
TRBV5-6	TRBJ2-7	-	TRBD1	TGTGCCAGCAGCCCCGGGGGGACAGGGACCAACGAGCAGTACTTC	CASSPGGTGTNEQYF
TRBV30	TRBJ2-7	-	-	TGTGCCTGGAGGCAGGAGAGCTCCTACGAGCAGTACTTC	CAWRQESSYEQYF
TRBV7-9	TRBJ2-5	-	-	TGTGCCAGCACGCTAGGATGGAGGGAGCAAGAGACCCAGTACTTC	CASTLGWREQETQYF
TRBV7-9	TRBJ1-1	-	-	TGTGCCAGCAGTCCCGATTGGTTGAACACTGAAGCTTTCTTT	CASSPDWLNTEAFF
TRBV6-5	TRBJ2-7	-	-	TGTGCCAGCAGTTCGGGGGAGTCAGTCGAGCAGTACTTC	CASSSGESVEQYF
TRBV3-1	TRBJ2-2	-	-	TGTGCCAGCACCCAATTAGGGGGCACCGGGGAGCTGTTTTTT	CASTQLGGTGELFF
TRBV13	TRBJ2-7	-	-	TGTGCCAGCAGCCCAGACAGGTTTTACGAGCAGTACTTC	CASSPDRFYEQYF
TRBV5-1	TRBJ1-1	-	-	TGCGCCAGCATCCTAGGAGGGGAAGCTTTCTTT	CASILGGEAFF
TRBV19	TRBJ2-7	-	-	TGTGCCAGTAGTATCTTTCAGGGATCGGCCTACGAGCAGTACTTC	CASSIFQGSAYEQYF
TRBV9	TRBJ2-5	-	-	TGTGCCAGCAGCGACAGAGAAGAGACCCAGTACTTC	CASSDREETQYF
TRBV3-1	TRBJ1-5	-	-	TGTGCCAGCAGCCAAGATCCGCCCAATAGCAATCAGCCCCAGCATTTT	CASSQDPPNSNQPQHF
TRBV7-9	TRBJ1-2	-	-	TGTGCCAGCAGCTTCGGGGGCGGTGGCTACACCTTC	CASSFGGGGYTF
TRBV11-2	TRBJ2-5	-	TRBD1	TGTGCCAGCAGCTTTGAACAGGGGAAGACCCAGTACTTC	CASSFEQGKTQYF
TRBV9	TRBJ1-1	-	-	TGTGCCAGCAGCGTAGACAGGAACACTGAAGCTTTCTTT	CASSVDRNTEAFF
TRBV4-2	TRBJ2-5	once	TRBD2	TGTGCCAGCAGCCAGTTCCCTAGCGGGGGGTACCAAGAGACCCAGTACTTC	CASSQFPSGGYQETQYF
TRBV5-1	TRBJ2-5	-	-	TGCGCCAGCAGCTTGTCCCAGGGGACCCAAGAGACCCAGTACTTC	CASSLSQGTQETQYF
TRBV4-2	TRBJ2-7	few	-	TGTGCCAGCAGCCAAGAAGAGGACTACTCCTACGAGCAGTACTTC	CASSQEEDYSYEQYF
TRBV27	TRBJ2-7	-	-	TGTGCCAGCAGTTTAGGGGGGGCCCACCACGAGCAGTACTTC	CASSLGGAHHEQYF
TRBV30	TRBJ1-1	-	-	TGTGCCTGGAGCGGGACAACGAACACTGAAGCTTTCTTT	CAWSGTTNTEAFF
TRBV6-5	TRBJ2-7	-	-	TGTGCCCCCCGGGTCGAGCAGTACTTC	CAPRVEQYF
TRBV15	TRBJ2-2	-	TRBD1	TGTGCCACCAGTCCGACAGGGGGCCGGACCGGGGAGCTGTTTTTT	CATSPTGGRTGELFF
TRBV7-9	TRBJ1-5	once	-	TGTGCCAGCAGCTTAGCGGACACCCGAAGCAATCAGCCCCAGCATTTT	CASSLADTRSNQPQHF
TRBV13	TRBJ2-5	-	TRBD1	TGTGCCAGCAGCGCTCGGACAGGGGGACAAGAGACCCAGTACTTC	CASSARTGGQETQYF
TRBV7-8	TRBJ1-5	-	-	TGTGCCAGCAGCTTTGCCCTCGGGGGGAGCAATCAGCCCCAGCATTTT	CASSFALGGSNQPQHF